These T cell receptor beta chains were read from a single sample in a study of STAT3 mutations in large granular lymphocyte leukemia. Some clones are missing from TCRdb's copy, which holds only in-frame ones; the method was immunoSEQ multiplex PCR. Of roughly 29,000 clones listed, over 60% are singletons. Sequenced sample: peripheral blood mononuclear cells. The origin of the receptors is a woman between 50 and 59 years old with T-cell large granular lymphocyte leukemia. Some clones in this sample may be carry-over from other donors' samples. CDR3s include the opening cysteine and the closing phenylalanine or tryptophan. A D gene is named only where the DNA matches it firmly. Some rows mark clone size as missing; the rest say once, few, many or name a class of expanded clone.

>TRBD2|-|TRBV23-1|TRBJ2-7
TGCGCCAGCAGTCAATCACGACTAGCTCATTCCTACGAGCAGTACTTC
CASSQSRLAHSYEQYF
>-|-|TRBV28|TRBJ2-7
TGTGCCAGCAGTTTACCAGGGGACGACGAGCAGTACTTC
CASSLPGDDEQYF
>TRBD2|-|TRBV28|TRBJ2-2
TGTGCCAGCAGTTTCCCCCCGGGAGGGCCTCCCGGGGAGCTGTTTTTT
CASSFPPGGPPGELFF
>TRBD2|-|TRBV28|TRBJ2-7
TGTGCCAGCAGTCCACTAGCGGGAGTGGGAGAGCAGTACTTC
CASSPLAGVGEQYF
>-|-|TRBV6-1|TRBJ1-2
TGTGCCAGCAGAGGGGGACGGTGGATCTATGGCTACACCTTC
CASRGGRWIYGYTF
>TRBD1|-|TRBV5-1|TRBJ1-3
TGCGCCAGCAGCTTGGAGGGGGACAGAAGCTCTGGAAACACCATATATTTT
CASSLEGDRSSGNTIYF
>TRBD1|-|TRBV18|TRBJ1-2
TGTGCCAGCTCACCAAGGACAGGCGCTCGGGGCTACACCTTC
CASSPRTGARGYTF
>TRBD2|-|TRBV18|TRBJ2-1
TGTGCCAGCTCACCACTTCCCGGGACTAGCGAATACAATGAGCAGTTCTTC
CASSPLPGTSEYNEQFF
>-|-|TRBV7-2|TRBJ2-7
TGTGCCAGCAGCCAGGACAGAAGAGGATATCTTCGCTACGAGCAGTACTTC
CASSQDRRGYLRYEQYF
>-|once|TRBV5-4|TRBJ1-2
TGTGCCAGCAGCTTCGCTACCTCGCCGACTGGCTACACCTTC
CASSFATSPTGYTF
>-|-|TRBV5-1|TRBJ2-5
TGCGCCAGCAGCTTGGCGACGGCCCAAGAGACCCAGTACTTC
CASSLATAQETQYF
>-|few|TRBV11-2|TRBJ2-2
TGTGCCAGCAGCTGGGGGGTGACCGGGGAGCTGTTTTTT
CASSWGVTGELFF
>TRBD1|-|TRBV29-1|TRBJ2-5
TGCAGCGTTCGACAGGGGTGGGAGACCCAGTACTTC
CSVRQGWETQYF
>-|-|TRBV5-1|TRBJ2-7
TGCGCCAGCAGCTTGAGGGGCGAGCAGTACTTC
CASSLRGEQYF
>-|-|TRBV11-2|TRBJ2-7
TGTGCCAGCAGCGTGACTACGACCTACGAGCAGTACTTC
CASSVTTTYEQYF
>TRBD2|once|TRBV6-5|TRBJ2-1
TGTGCCAGCAGTTTCGGGACTAGCGGACCCAATGAGCAGTTCTTC
CASSFGTSGPNEQFF
>TRBD1|once|TRBV11-2|TRBJ1-2
TGTGCCAGCAGCGCAGTGCAGGGGGCGGGCAGGGGCTACACCTTC
CASSAVQGAGRGYTF
>-|-|TRBV7-9|TRBJ2-3
TGTGCCAGCAGCTCCAGGGGATGGGAAGCAGATACGCAGTATTTT
CASSSRGWEADTQYF
>-|-|TRBV7-2|TRBJ1-1
TGTGCCAGCAGCATCCCCCCGGCAGTCAAAGCTTTCTTT
CASSIPPAVKAFF
>-|-|TRBV5-4|TRBJ2-7
TGTGCCAGCAGCTTCCGTGGTAGGACTCGAGCCTACGAGCAGTACTTC
CASSFRGRTRAYEQYF
>TRBD1|-|TRBV4-2|TRBJ2-7
TGTGCCAGCAGCCTAGACAGGGTGGGATACGAGCAGTACTTC
CASSLDRVGYEQYF
>-|-|TRBV6-6|TRBJ1-5
TGTGCCAGCAGTTACGCACAGGGTTGGCCCCAGCATTTT
CASSYAQGWPQHF
>-|few|TRBV7-2|TRBJ1-5
TGTGCCAGCAGCTTAGGGGCGAATCAGCCCCAGCATTTT
CASSLGANQPQHF
>TRBD1|-|TRBV7-9|TRBJ2-5
TGTGCCAGCAGCCGCACCGGGACAGCACAAGAGACCCAGTACTTC
CASSRTGTAQETQYF
>TRBD2|-|TRBV4-3|TRBJ2-3
TGCGCCAGCAGCCTCCAGGAGGCGGGGGGGACAGATACGCAGTATTTT
CASSLQEAGGTDTQYF
>-|few|TRBV5-4|TRBJ2-5
TGTGCCAGCAGCTTGATTGGGGGGACCCAGTACTTC
CASSLIGGTQYF
>-|-|TRBV28|TRBJ1-1
TGTGCCAGCAGTCCCCAGGGTAGAGCCACTGAAGCTTTCTTT
CASSPQGRATEAFF
>-|-|TRBV27|TRBJ1-4
TGTGCCAGCAGTTTTCGGGGTGGAATCGTTACTAATGAAAAACTGTTTTTT
CASSFRGGIVTNEKLFF
>-|-|TRBV10-3|TRBJ2-7
TGTGCCATCAGCCCCGTGGGGCGAGAGCAGTACTTC
CAISPVGREQYF
>TRBD1|-|TRBV13|TRBJ2-7
TGTGCCAGCAGTCTCTCCGGGACAGGGGGCTACGAGCAGTACTTC
CASSLSGTGGYEQYF
>-|-|TRBV18|TRBJ1-2
TGTGCCAGCTCACCGAGGGTTAACTATGGCTACACCTTC
CASSPRVNYGYTF
>-|-|TRBV28|TRBJ2-2
TGTGCCAGCTCCGGGACGTGGAACACCGGGGAGCTGTTTTTT
CASSGTWNTGELFF
>-|-|TRBV7-8|TRBJ2-1
TGTGCCAGCAGCCAACCGCAGGGGAATGAGCAGTTCTTC
CASSQPQGNEQFF
>-|few|TRBV5-1|TRBJ1-2
TGCGCCAGCAGCTTGGCCGAGGGTGGCTATGGCTACACCTTC
CASSLAEGGYGYTF
>-|-|TRBV5-1|TRBJ2-7
TGCGCCAGCAGCCCAAGTTCCATTAACAGGGCTGGGCACGAGCAGTACTTC
CASSPSSINRAGHEQYF
>TRBD1|-|TRBV9|TRBJ2-1
TGTGCCAGCAGCGTCGACAGGGGCAATGAGCAGTTCTTC
CASSVDRGNEQFF
>TRBD2|-|TRBV29-1|TRBJ2-1
TGCAGCTCCACCGGGACTAGCATGAATGAGCAGTTCTTC
CSSTGTSMNEQFF
>-|-|TRBV18|TRBJ2-7
TGTGCCAGCTCACCAAAAAGCCCTATTTTACCCTACGAGCAGTACTTC
CASSPKSPILPYEQYF
>-|-|TRBV5-1|TRBJ2-5
TGCGCCAGCAGCTCGGAGCCTACCACGGGGACCCAGTACTTC
CASSSEPTTGTQYF
>TRBD1|-|TRBV27|TRBJ2-7
TGTGCCAGCAGGCTAAGACAGGGGGCGGCCTACGAGCAGTACTTC
CASRLRQGAAYEQYF
>TRBD1|-|TRBV19|TRBJ1-2
TGTGCCAGTACCTCTTTGGACAGGGGGGCGAGGTATGGCTACACCTTC
CASTSLDRGARYGYTF
>-|once|TRBV29-1|TRBJ1-2
TGCAGCGTTGTGGGGGACCTTCCTAACTATGGCTACACCTTC
CSVVGDLPNYGYTF
>TRBD1|few|TRBV5-4|TRBJ2-6
TGTGCCAGCAGCTTGGCCGGGACAGGGGCCACCTCTGGGGCCAACGTCCTGACTTTC
CASSLAGTGATSGANVLTF
>-|once|TRBV27|TRBJ1-4
TGTGCCAGCAGTCTGAAAGGGGAAAAACTGTTTTTT
CASSLKGEKLFF
>-|-|TRBV7-2|TRBJ2-7
TGTGCCAGCAGCCGCACTACGCAGGGCAGCTACGAGCAGTACTTC
CASSRTTQGSYEQYF
>TRBD1|-|TRBV18|TRBJ1-3
TGTGCCAGCTCACCCACCGGGACAGACGTAGGCACCATATATTTT
CASSPTGTDVGTIYF
>-|-|TRBV30|TRBJ2-7
TGTGCCTGGAGTCGACTTCCCGGGGGGCAGTACTTC
CAWSRLPGGQYF
>TRBD2|-|TRBV5-6|TRBJ2-3
TGTGCCAGCAGCTTGCCAGCGGGAAGAACAGATACGCAGTATTTT
CASSLPAGRTDTQYF
>-|-|TRBV5-3|TRBJ2-7
TGTGCCAGAAGTTCAGATTGCCCCAACGAGCAGTACTTC
CARSSDCPNEQYF
>-|-|TRBV6-1|TRBJ1-3
TGTGCCAGCAGTGAGATCGGGGCTGGAAACACCATATATTTT
CASSEIGAGNTIYF
>TRBD2|-|TRBV28|TRBJ2-7
TGTGCCAGCAGTTCCCCCGGGACTAGCTTCTACGAGCAGTACTTC
CASSSPGTSFYEQYF
>TRBD1|-|TRBV18|TRBJ2-2
TGTGCCAGCTCACCACCTAGGACAGGGAAGGTTCCCGGGGAGCTGTTTTTT
CASSPPRTGKVPGELFF
>TRBD1|-|TRBV5-1|TRBJ2-7
TGCGCCAGCAGTCAACAGGGGGACGCCTACGAGCAGTACTTC
CASSQQGDAYEQYF
>-|-|TRBV18|TRBJ2-1
TGTGCCAGCTCACAACAGTACTACAATGAGCAGTTCTTC
CASSQQYYNEQFF
>-|-|TRBV6-5|TRBJ1-2
TGTGCCAGCAGTTACGATCGGGCCAGCTTCTATGGCTACACCTTC
CASSYDRASFYGYTF
>TRBD2|once|TRBV19|TRBJ2-7
TGTGCCAGTAGGAGACTAGCGGGAGGATCCTACGAGCAGTACTTC
CASRRLAGGSYEQYF
>-|-|TRBV5-1|TRBJ2-3
TGCGCCAGCAGCTTGGAGGGGTACGTGCCAGGGGTTTACACAGATACGCAGTATTTT
CASSLEGYVPGVYTDTQYF
>TRBD1|-|TRBV18|TRBJ1-4
TGTGCCAGCTCACGACAGGGCACTAATGAAAAACTGTTTTTT
CASSRQGTNEKLFF
>-|-|TRBV6-5|TRBJ1-1
TGTGCCAGCAGTTACGCCAGACAAGACCCTGAAGCTTTCTTT
CASSYARQDPEAFF
>-|-|TRBV5-4|TRBJ1-2
TGTGCCAGCAGGGCCGCCAGGTCTAGCTATGGCTACACCTTC
CASRAARSSYGYTF